This TCR beta chain was recovered during a study of blood T cell repertoires in COVID-19. Study-level information: Material from acute and convalescent COVID-19 was sourced from the United States, Italy and Spain.

TCRdb's table, derived via immunoSEQ multiplex PCR, lists solely in-frame clones and lacks some. The table has 35,000 or so clones, around nine tenths seen once. CDR1 and CDR2 (germline): PRHDT, FYEKMQ (reference sequence). V lost 7 bases and J lost 5, with 11 bases in between. The CDR3 is 12 residues long. This sequence was found in a man between 65 and 85 years old with acute or convalescent COVID-19. Material for sequencing was peripheral blood. V is TRBV13 and J is TRBJ2-5, with D possibly TRBD2 on 6 matching bases. CDR3: CASTRAGETQYF. The CDR3 DNA reads as TGTGCCAGCACTCGCGCGGGGGAGACCCAGTACTTC.